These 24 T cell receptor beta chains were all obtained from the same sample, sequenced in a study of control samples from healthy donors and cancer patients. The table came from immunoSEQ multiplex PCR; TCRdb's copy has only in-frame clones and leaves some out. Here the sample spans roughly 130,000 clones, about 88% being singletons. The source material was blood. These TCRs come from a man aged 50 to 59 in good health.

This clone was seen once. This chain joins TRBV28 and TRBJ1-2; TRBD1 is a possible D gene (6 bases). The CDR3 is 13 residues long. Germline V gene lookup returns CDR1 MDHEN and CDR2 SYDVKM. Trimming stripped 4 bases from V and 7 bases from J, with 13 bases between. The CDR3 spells CASSSSGERGYTF. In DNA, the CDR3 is TGTGCCAGCAGTTCCTCAGGGGAGCGTGGCTACACCTTC.

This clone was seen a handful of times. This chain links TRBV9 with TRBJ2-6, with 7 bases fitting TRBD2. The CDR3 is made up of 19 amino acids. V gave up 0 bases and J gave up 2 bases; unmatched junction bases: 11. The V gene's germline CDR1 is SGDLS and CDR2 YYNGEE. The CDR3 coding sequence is TGTGCCAGCAGCGTAGATCATCGGGGGGTTGTCGCTGGGGCCAACGTCCTGACTTTC. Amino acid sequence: CASSVDHRGVVAGANVLTF.

As DNA, the CDR3 is TGTGCCAGCAGCCCTGGGACAGGAACTGGGGCCAACGTCCTGACTTTC. Translating it yields CASSPGTGTGANVLTF. The chain combines TRBV11-3 with TRBJ2-6; 8 positions match TRBD1. Per germline, CDR1 SGHNT and CDR2 YENEEA. The CDR3 covers 16 residues. The V gene end was trimmed by 5 bases and the J gene end by 2 bases; junction bases not matched to a gene: 5. The variable domain in full, completed from reference TRBV11-3 and TRBJ2-6, reads EAGVVQSPRYKIIEKKQPVAFWCNPISGHNTLYWYLQNLGQGPELLIRYENEEAVDDSQLPKDRFSAERLKGVDSTLKIQPAELGDSAVYLCASSPGTGTGANVLTFGAGSRLTVL.

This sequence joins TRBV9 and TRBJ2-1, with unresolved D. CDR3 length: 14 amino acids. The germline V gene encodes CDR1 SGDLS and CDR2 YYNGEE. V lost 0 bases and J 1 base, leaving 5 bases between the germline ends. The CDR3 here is CASSVDSSYNEQFF. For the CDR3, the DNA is TGTGCCAGCAGCGTAGATAGTTCCTACAATGAGCAGTTCTTC.

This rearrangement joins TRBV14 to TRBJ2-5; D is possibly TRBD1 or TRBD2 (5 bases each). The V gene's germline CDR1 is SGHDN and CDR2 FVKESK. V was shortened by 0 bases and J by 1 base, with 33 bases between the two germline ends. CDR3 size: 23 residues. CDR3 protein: CASSQDLNILGQGWRNSQETQYF. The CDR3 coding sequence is TGTGCCAGCAGCCAAGATCTTAATATTTTAGGGCAGGGATGGAGGAATTCCCAAGAGACCCAGTACTTC. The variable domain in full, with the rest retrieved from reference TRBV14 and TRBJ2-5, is EAGVTQFPSHSVIEKGQTVTLRCDPISGHDNLYWYRRVMGKEIKFLLHFVKESKQDESGMPNNRFLAERTGGTYSTLKVQPAELEDSGVYFCASSQDLNILGQGWRNSQETQYFGPGTRLLVL.

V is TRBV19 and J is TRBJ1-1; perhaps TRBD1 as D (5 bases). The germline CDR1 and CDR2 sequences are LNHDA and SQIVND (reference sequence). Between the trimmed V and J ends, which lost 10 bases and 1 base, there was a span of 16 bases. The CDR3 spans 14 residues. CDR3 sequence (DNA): TGTGCCACCCGCCGGGCAGGGACGAACACTGAAGCTTTCTTT. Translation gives CATRRAGTNTEAFF.

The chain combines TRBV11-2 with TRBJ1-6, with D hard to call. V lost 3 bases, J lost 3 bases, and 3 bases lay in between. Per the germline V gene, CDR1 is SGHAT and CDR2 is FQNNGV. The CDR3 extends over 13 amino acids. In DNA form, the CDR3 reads TGTGCCAGCAGCTTTAACTATAATTCACCCCTCCACTTT. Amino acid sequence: CASSFNYNSPLHF.

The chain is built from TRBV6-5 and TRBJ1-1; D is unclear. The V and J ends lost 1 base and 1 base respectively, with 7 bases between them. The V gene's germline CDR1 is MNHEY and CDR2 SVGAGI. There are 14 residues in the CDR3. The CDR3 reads CASSYYGGNTEAFF. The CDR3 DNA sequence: TGTGCCAGCAGTTACTACGGAGGGAACACTGAAGCTTTCTTT.

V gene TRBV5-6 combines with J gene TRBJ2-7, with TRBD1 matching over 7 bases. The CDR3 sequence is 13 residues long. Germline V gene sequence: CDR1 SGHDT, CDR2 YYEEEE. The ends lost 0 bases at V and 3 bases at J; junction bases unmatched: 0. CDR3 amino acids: CASSLGTGYEQYF. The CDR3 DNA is TGTGCCAGCAGCTTGGGGACAGGCTACGAGCAGTACTTC.

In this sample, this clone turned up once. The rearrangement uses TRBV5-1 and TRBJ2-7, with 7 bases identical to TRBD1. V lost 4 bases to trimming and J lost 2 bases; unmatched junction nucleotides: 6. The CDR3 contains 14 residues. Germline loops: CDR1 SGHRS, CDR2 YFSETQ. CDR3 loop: CASSPQGNTYEQYF. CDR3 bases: TGCGCCAGCAGCCCACAGGGGAATACCTACGAGCAGTACTTC.

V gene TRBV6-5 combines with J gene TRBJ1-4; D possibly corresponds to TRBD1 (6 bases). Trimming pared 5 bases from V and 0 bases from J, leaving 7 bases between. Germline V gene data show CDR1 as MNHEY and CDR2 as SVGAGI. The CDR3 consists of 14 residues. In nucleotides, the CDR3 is TGTGCCAGCAGTAGGACAGCAACTAATGAAAAACTGTTTTTT. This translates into CASSRTATNEKLFF.

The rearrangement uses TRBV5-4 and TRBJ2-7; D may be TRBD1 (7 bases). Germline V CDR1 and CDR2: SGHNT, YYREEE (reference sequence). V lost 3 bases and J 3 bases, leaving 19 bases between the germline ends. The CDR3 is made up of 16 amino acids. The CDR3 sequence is CASSWGDPRQGYEQYF. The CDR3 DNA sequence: TGTGCCAGCAGCTGGGGGGACCCAAGACAGGGCTACGAGCAGTACTTC. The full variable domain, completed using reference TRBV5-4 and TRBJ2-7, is ETGVTQSPTHLIKTRGQQVTLRCSSQSGHNTVSWYQQALGQGPQFIFQYYREEENGRGNFPPRFSGLQFPNYSSELNVNALELDDSALYLCASSWGDPRQGYEQYFGPGTRLTVT.

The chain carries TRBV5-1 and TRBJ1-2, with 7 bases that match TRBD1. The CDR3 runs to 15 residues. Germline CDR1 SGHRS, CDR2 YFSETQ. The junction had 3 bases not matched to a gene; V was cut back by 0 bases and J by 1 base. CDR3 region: CASSLGPGGNYGYTF. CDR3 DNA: TGCGCCAGCAGCTTGGGACCAGGGGGTAACTATGGCTACACCTTC.

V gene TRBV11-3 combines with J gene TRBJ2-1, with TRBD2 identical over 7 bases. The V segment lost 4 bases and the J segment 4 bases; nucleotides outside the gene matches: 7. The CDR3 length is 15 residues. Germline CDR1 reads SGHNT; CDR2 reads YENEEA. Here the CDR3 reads CASSSLRDYYNEQFF. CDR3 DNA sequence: TGTGCCAGCAGCTCCCTTCGGGACTATTACAATGAGCAGTTCTTC.

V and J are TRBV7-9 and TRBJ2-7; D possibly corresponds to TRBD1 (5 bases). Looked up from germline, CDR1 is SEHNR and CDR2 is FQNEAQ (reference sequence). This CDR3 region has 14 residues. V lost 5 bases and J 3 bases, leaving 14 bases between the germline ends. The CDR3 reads CASSLREQNYEQYF. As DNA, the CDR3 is TGTGCCAGCAGCCTCAGGGAACAGAACTACGAGCAGTACTTC.

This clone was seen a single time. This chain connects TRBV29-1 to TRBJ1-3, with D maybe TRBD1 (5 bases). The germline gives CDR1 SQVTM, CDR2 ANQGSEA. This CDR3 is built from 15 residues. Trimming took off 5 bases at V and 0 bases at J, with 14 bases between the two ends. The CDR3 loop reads CSVLEDTSSGNTIYF. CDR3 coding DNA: TGCAGCGTTCTAGAGGACACAAGCTCTGGAAACACCATATATTTT.

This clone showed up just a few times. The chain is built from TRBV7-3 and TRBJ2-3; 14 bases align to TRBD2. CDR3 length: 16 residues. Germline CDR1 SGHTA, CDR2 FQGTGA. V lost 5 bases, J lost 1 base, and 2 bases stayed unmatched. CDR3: CASSVGLAGGTDTQYF. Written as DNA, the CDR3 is TGTGCCAGCAGCGTGGGACTAGCGGGGGGCACAGATACGCAGTATTTT.

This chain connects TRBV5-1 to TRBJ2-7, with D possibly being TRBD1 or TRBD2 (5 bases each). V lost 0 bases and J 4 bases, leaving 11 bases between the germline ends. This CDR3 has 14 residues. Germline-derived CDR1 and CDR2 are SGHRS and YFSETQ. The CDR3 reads CASSLGGAGYEQYF. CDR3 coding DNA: TGCGCCAGCAGCTTGGGAGGGGCTGGTTACGAGCAGTACTTC.

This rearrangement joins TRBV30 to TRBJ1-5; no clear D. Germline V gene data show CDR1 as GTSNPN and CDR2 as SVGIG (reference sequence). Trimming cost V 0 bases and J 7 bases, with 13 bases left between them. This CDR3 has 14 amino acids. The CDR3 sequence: CAWSVQGGPQPQHF. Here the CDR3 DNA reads TGTGCCTGGAGTGTACAAGGAGGACCCCAGCCCCAGCATTTT.

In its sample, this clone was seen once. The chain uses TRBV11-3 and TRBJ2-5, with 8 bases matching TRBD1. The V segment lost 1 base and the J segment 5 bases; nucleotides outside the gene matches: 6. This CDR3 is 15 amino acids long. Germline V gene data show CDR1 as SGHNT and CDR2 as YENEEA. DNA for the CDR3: TGTGCCAGCAGCTTAGGGACAGGGACGGAGGAGACCCAGTACTTC. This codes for CASSLGTGTEETQYF. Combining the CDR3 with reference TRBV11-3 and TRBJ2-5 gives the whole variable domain EAGVVQSPRYKIIEKKQPVAFWCNPISGHNTLYWYLQNLGQGPELLIRYENEEAVDDSQLPKDRFSAERLKGVDSTLKIQPAELGDSAVYLCASSLGTGTEETQYFGPGTRLLVL.

This CDR3 reads CASSPLGREGGYAEAFF. In nucleotides, the CDR3 is TGTGCCAGCTCACCACTCGGCAGGGAGGGGGGATACGCTGAAGCTTTCTTT. The chain couples TRBV18 to TRBJ1-1; perhaps TRBD1 as D (6 bases). The germline V and J ends were trimmed by 1 base and 6 bases, with 21 bases remaining between them. The CDR3 contains 17 residues. Germline CDR1 and CDR2: KGHSH and LQKENI. The variable domain in full, with the rest retrieved from reference TRBV18 and TRBJ1-1, is NAGVMQNPRHLVRRRGQEARLRCSPMKGHSHVYWYRQLPEEGLKFMVYLQKENIIDESGMPKERFSAEFPKEGPSILRIQQVVRGDSAAYFCASSPLGREGGYAEAFFGQGTRLTVV.

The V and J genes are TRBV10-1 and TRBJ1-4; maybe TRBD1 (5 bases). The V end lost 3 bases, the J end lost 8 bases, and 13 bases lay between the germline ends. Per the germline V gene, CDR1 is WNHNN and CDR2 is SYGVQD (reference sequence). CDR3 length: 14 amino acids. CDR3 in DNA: TGCGCCAGCAGTGATTCGGGGAAGGGGGAAAAACTGTTTTTT. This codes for CASSDSGKGEKLFF.

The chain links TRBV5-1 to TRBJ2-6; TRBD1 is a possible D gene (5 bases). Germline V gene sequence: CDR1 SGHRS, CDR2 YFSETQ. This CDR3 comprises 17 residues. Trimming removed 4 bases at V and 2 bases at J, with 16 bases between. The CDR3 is CASSLGSSRAGANVLTF. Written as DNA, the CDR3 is TGCGCCAGCAGCCTTGGGTCGTCCAGGGCTGGGGCCAACGTCCTGACTTTC.

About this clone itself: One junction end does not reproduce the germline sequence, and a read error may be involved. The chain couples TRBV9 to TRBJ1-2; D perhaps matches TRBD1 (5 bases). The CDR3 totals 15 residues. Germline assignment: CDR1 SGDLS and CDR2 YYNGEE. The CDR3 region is CASSEGTGTKYGYTF. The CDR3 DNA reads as TGTGCCAGCAGCGAGGGCACGGGGACTAAGTATGGCTACACCTTC.